This TCR beta chain was recorded in a study of cytomegalovirus exposure and HLA in healthy donors. Study-level background: Both the 120 validation repertoires and the approximately 700 first-cohort repertoires used the same platform, as reported by a later analysis. Study-wide findings and caveats: Confirmation in vitro established that three CMV-associated chains were specific for CMV antigens. Cytomegalovirus status, reportedly, was diagnosed with high specificity and sensitivity by the classifier. The study flagged around 160 TCR beta chains as cytomegalovirus-associated.

With V trimmed by 1 base and J by 7 bases, 1 base remained unmatched. The CDR3 is 13 residues long. The germline V gene encodes CDR1 SGHTA and CDR2 FQGNSA. Sequenced by immunoSEQ multiplex PCR; TCRdb stores in-frame clones only, minus some. The sample has about 250,000 clones, roughly 87% seen once. In the case of this clone: As yet, its antigen is unknown.

This sequence was found in a man between 18 and 29 years old in good health and CMV-seropositive. Sequences were obtained from PBMCs. V usage is TRBV7-2 and J usage is TRBJ1-5; 7 bases agree with TRBD1. CDR3 loop: CASSLGQGQPQHF. The CDR3 DNA reads TGTGCCAGCAGCTTAGGACAGGGCCAGCCCCAGCATTTT.